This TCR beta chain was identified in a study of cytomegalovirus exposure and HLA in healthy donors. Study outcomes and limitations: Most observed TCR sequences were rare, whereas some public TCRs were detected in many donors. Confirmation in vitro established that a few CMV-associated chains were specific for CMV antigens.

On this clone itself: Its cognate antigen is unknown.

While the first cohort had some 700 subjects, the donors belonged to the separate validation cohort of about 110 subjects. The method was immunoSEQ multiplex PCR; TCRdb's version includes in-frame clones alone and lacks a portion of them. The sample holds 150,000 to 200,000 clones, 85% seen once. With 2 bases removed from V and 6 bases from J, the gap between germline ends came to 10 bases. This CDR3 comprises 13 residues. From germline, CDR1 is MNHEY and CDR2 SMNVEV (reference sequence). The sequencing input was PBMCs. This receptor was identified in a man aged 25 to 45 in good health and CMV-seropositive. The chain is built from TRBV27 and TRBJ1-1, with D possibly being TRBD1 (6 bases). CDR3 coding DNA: TGTGCCAGCAGTTTAATGCGGGGGCCTGAAGCTTTCTTT. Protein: CASSLMRGPEAFF.